The sequence of this T cell receptor (beta chain) was determined in a study of type 1 and type 2 diabetes patients. Study at large: Samples came from type 1 diabetic, type 2 diabetic or nondiabetic people, recruited in China.

The PCR template was genomic DNA. The TCR beta CDR3 region was amplified using 30 forward and 13 reverse primers. TCRdb re-analysed the multiplex PCR reads in MiXCR, keeping a single row per CDR3 protein. The sample contains under 300,000 distinct CDR3 sequences, roughly 48% of which appear only once. Study-wide findings and caveats: Some T1D-only expanded clones might appear in more T2D or control samples. Type 2 diabetes patients had few highly-expanded CD4+ clones, median one.

V lost 1 base and J lost 6; bases outside the gene matches: 7. This CDR3 region has 16 residues. Germline V gives CDR1 KGHDR, CDR2 SFDVKD. As to this clonotype: Its antigen remains unknown.

The clonotype was recovered from a man younger than 35 with type 2 diabetes. The specimen was peripheral blood mononuclear cells (PBMCs). The chain combines TRBV24-1 with TRBJ2-3; 9 nucleotides agree with TRBD1. As DNA, the CDR3 is TGTGCCACCAGTGATTTTTCGGGACAGGGATCGGATACGCAGTATTTT. It encodes CATSDFSGQGSDTQYF.